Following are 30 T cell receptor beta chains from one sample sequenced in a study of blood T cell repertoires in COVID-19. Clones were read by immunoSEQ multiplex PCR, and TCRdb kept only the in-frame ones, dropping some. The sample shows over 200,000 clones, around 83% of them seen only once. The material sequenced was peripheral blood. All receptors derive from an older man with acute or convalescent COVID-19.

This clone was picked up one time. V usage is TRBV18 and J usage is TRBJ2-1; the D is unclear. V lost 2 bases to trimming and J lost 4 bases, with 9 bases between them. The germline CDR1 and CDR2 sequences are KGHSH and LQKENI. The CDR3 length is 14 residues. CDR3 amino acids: CASSPSPEYNEQFF. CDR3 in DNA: TGTGCCAGCTCACCAAGTCCCGAGTACAATGAGCAGTTCTTC.

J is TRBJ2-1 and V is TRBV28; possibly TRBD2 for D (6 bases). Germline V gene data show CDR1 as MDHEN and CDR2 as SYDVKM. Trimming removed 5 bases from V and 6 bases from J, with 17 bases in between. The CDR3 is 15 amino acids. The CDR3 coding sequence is TGTGCCAGCAGTGTAATGGGACTGGCCTCCAATGAGCAGTTCTTC. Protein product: CASSVMGLASNEQFF.

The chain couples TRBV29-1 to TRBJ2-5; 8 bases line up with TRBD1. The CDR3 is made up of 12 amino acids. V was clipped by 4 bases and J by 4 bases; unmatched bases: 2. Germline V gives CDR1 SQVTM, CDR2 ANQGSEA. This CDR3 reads CSVATGGETQYF. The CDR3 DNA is TGCAGCGTTGCTACAGGGGGAGAGACCCAGTACTTC.

DNA for the CDR3: TGTGCCAGTAGTATACAGGCCACCTATGGCTACACCTTC. It specifies CASSIQATYGYTF. The rearrangement uses TRBV19 and TRBJ1-2; no clear D gene. The CDR3 loop spans 13 amino acids. Germline V gene sequence: CDR1 LNHDA, CDR2 SQIVND (reference sequence). Trimming pared 2 bases from V and 4 bases from J, leaving 8 bases between.

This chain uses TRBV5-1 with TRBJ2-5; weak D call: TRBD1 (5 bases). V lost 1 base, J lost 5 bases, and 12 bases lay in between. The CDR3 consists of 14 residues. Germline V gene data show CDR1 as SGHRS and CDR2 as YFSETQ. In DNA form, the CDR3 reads TGCGCCAGCAGCTTGACCCAGGGCGGCGAGACCCAGTACTTC. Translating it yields CASSLTQGGETQYF.

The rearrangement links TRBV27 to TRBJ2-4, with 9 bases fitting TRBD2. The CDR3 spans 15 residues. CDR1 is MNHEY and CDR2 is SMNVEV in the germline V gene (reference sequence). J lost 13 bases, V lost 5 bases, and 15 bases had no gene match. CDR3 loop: CASSPQPGLANYQYF. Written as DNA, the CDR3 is TGTGCCAGCAGTCCCCAACCGGGACTAGCCAATTACCAGTACTTC.

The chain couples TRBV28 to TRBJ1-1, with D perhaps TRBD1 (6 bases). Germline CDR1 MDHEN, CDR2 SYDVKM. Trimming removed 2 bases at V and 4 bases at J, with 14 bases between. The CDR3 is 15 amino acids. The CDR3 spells CASSLSWGPGTEAFF. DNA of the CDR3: TGTGCCAGCAGTTTAAGTTGGGGGCCGGGCACTGAAGCTTTCTTT.

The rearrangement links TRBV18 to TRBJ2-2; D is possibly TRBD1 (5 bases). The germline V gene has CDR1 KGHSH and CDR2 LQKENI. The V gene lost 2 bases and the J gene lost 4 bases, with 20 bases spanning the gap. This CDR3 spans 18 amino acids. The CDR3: CASSPTAAGTGLTGELFF. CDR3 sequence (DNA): TGTGCCAGCTCACCAACTGCTGCCGGAACAGGTCTCACCGGGGAGCTGTTTTTT.

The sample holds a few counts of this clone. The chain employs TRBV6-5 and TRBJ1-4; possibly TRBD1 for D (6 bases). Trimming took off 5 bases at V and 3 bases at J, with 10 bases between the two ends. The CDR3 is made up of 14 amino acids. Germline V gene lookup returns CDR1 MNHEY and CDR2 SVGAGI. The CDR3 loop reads CASSRGTANEKLFF. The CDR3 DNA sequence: TGTGCCAGCAGTAGGGGGACGGCTAATGAAAAACTGTTTTTT.

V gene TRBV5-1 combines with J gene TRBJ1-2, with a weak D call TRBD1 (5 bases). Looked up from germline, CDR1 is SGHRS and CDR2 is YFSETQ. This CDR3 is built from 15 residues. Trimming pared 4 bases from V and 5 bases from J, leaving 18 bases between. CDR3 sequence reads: CASSPGGTEPYGYTF. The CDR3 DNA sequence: TGCGCCAGCAGCCCTGGAGGGACGGAACCTTATGGCTACACCTTC.

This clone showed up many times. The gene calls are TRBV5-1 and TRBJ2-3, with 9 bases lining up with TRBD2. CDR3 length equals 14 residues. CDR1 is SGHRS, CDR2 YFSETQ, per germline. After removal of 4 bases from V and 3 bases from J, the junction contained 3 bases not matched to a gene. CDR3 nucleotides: TGCGCCAGCAGCCGCGGGGGGGAGACAGATACGCAGTATTTT. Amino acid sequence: CASSRGGETDTQYF.

The CDR3 loop reads CASSLSGTGEKLFF. The CDR3, as DNA: TGTGCCAGCAGCCTATCCGGGACAGGGGAAAAGCTGTTTTTT. The chain uses TRBV3-1 (or the pseudogene TRBV3-2) and TRBJ2-2, with 10 bases identical to TRBD1. CDR3 length: 14 amino acids. With 4 bases clipped from V and 12 bases from J, the junction kept 8 bases outside the gene matches. Germline V lookup: CDR1 LGHDT, CDR2 YNNKEL (reference sequence).

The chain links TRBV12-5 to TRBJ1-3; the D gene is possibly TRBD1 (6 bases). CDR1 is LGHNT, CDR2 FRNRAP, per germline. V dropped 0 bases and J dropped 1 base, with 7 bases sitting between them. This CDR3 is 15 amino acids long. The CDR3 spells CASGLVGGSGNTIYF. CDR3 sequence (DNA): TGTGCTAGTGGTTTGGTAGGGGGATCTGGAAACACCATATATTTT.

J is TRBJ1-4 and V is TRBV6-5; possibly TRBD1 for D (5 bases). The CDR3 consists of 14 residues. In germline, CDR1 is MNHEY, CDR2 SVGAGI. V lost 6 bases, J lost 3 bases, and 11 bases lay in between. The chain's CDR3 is CASRRDGANEKLFF. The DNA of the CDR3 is TGTGCCAGCAGGCGGGACGGAGCTAATGAAAAACTGTTTTTT.

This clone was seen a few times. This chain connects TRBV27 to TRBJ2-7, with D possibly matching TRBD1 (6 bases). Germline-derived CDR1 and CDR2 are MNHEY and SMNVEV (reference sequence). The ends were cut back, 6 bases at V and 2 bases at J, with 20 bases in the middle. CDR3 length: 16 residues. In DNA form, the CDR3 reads TGTGCCAGCAGACGTGATGGGACACTCGGAGCCTACGAGCAGTACTTC. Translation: CASRRDGTLGAYEQYF.

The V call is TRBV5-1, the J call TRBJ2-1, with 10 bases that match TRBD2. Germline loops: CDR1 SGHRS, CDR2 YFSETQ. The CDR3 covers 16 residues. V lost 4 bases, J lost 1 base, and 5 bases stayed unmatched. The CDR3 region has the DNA TGCGCCAGCAGCGCATGGACTAGCGGTTCCTACAATGAGCAGTTCTTC. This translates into CASSAWTSGSYNEQFF.

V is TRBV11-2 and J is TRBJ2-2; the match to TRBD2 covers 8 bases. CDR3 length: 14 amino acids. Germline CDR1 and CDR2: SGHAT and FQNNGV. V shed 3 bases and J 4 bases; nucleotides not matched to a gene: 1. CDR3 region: CASSLSGSTGELFF. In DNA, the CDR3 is TGTGCCAGCAGCTTGAGCGGGAGCACCGGGGAGCTGTTTTTT. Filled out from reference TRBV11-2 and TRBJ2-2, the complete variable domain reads EAGVAQSPRYKIIEKRQSVAFWCNPISGHATLYWYQQILGQGPKLLIQFQNNGVVDDSQLPKDRFSAERLKGVDSTLKIQPAKLEDSAVYLCASSLSGSTGELFFGEGSRLTVL.

CDR3 DNA: TGCGCCAGCAGACACACAGGGGCTGGAAACACCATATATTTT. Translated, it gives CASRHTGAGNTIYF. This chain uses TRBV10-2 with TRBJ1-3; TRBD1 matches at 7 bases. The CDR3 spans 14 residues. Unmatched junction bases numbered 4, after V lost 6 bases and J lost 2 bases. Germline assignment: CDR1 WSHSY and CDR2 SAAADI.

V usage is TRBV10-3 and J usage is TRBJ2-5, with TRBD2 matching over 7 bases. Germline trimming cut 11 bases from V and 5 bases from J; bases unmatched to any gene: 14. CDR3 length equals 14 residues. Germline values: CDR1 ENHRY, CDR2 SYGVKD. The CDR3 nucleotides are TGTGCCTCTCATGGGGGGGAGCGGGCCGAGACCCAGTACTTC. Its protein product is CASHGGERAETQYF.

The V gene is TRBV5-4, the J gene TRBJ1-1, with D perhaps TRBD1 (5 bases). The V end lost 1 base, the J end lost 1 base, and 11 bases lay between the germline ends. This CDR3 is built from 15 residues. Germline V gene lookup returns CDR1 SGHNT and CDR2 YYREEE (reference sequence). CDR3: CASSLLGGRNTEAFF. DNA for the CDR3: TGTGCCAGCAGCTTGTTGGGGGGGAGGAACACTGAAGCTTTCTTT.

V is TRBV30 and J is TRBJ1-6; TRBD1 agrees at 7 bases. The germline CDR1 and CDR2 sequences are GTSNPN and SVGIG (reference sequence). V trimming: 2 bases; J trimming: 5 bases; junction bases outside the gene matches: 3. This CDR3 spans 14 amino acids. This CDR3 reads CAWSTGQNNSPLHF. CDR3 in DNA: TGTGCCTGGAGTACGGGACAGAATAATTCACCCCTCCACTTT.

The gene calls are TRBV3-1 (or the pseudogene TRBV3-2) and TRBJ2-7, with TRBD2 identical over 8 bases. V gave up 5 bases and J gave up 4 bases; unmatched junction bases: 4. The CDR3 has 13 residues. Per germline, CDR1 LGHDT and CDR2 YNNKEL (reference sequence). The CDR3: CASSGTSYYEQYF. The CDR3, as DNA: TGTGCCAGCAGCGGGACTAGTTATTACGAGCAGTACTTC.

CDR3 sequence reads: CASNPQGAQPQHF. The CDR3 DNA follows: TGTGCCAGCAACCCACAGGGCGCTCAGCCCCAGCATTTT. The V call is TRBV6-2 or TRBV6-3, the J call TRBJ1-5; a weak D match, TRBD1 (6 bases). Germline V CDR1 and CDR2: MNHEY, SVGEGT. The CDR3 totals 13 residues. Trimming took off 7 bases at V and 6 bases at J, with 13 bases between the two ends.

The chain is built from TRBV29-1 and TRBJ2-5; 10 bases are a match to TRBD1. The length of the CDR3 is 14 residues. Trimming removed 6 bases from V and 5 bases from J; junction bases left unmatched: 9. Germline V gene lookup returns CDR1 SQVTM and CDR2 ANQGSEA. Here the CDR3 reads CSVPTGGIGETQYF. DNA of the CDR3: TGCAGCGTACCGACAGGGGGCATTGGGGAGACCCAGTACTTC.

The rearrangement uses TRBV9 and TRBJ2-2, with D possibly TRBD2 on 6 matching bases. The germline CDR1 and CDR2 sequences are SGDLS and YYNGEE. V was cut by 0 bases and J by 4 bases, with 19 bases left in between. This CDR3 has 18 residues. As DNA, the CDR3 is TGTGCCAGCAGCGTAGCTACGGAATGGGGAGGACGCACCGGGGAGCTGTTTTTT. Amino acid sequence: CASSVATEWGGRTGELFF.

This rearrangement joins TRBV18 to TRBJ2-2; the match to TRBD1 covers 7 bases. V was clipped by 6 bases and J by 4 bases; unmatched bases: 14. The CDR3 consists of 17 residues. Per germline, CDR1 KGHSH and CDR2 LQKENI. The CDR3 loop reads CASSRIQTGFATGELFF. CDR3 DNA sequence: TGTGCCAGCTCCCGAATTCAGACAGGGTTCGCCACCGGGGAGCTGTTTTTT.

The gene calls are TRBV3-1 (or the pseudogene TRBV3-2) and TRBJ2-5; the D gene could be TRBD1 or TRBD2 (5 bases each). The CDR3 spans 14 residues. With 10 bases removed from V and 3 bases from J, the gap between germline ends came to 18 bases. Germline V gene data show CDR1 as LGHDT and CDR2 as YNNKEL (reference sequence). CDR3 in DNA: TGTGCCACCACCCAGGGAAGAGGGAAAGAGACCCAGTACTTC. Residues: CATTQGRGKETQYF.

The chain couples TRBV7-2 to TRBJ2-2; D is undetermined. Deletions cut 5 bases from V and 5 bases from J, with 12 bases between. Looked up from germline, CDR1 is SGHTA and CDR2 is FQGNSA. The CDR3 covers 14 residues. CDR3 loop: CASSPPPETGELFF. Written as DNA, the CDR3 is TGTGCCAGCAGCCCCCCGCCAGAAACCGGGGAGCTGTTTTTT.

The CDR3 DNA follows: TGTGCCAGCAGTTTCAGCCAAACGGGGAACACTGAAGCTTTCTTT. Its protein product is CASSFSQTGNTEAFF. The chain couples TRBV27 to TRBJ1-1; D gene uncertain. The ends were cut back, 3 bases at V and 1 base at J, with 12 bases in the middle. The CDR3 is made up of 15 amino acids. Germline V gives CDR1 MNHEY, CDR2 SMNVEV (reference sequence).

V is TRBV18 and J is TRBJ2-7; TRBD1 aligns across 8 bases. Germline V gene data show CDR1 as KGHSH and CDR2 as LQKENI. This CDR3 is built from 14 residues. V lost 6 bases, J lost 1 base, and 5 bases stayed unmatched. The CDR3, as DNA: TGTGCCAGCTCGGACGACAGGGGATCCTACGAGCAGTACTTC. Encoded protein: CASSDDRGSYEQYF.